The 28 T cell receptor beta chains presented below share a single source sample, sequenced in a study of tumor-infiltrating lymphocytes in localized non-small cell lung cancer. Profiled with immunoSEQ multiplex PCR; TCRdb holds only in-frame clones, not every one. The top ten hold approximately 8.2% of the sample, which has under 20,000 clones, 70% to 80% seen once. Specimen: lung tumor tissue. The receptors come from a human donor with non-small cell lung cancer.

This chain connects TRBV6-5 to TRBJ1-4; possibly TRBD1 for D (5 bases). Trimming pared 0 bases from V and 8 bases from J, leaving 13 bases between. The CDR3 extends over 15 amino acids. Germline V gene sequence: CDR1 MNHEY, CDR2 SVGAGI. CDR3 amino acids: CASSYSGRVGEKLFF. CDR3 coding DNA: TGTGCCAGCAGTTACTCGGGCAGGGTAGGCGAAAAACTGTTTTTT.

In nucleotides, the CDR3 is TGTGCCAGCACGTGGGGCAGAGAAGCTTTCTTT. It translates to CASTWGREAFF. The rearrangement uses TRBV6-5 and TRBJ1-1, with D possibly TRBD1 on 5 matching bases. In germline, CDR1 is MNHEY, CDR2 SVGAGI. V gave up 7 bases and J gave up 8 bases, with 11 bases separating them. This CDR3 comprises 11 residues.

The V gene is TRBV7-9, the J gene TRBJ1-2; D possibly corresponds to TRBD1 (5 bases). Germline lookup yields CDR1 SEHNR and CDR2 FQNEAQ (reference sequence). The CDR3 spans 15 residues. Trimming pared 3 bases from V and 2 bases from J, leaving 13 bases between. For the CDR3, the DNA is TGTGCCAGCAGCTTTCTAGGGGTGGGAAACTATGGCTACACCTTC. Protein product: CASSFLGVGNYGYTF.

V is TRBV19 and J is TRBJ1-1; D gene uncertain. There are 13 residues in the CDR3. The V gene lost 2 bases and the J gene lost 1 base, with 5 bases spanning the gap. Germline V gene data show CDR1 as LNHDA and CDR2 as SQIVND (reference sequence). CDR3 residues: CASSISQNTEAFF. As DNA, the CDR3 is TGTGCCAGTAGTATATCCCAGAACACTGAAGCTTTCTTT. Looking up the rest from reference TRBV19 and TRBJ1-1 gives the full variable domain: DGGITQSPKYLFRKEGQNVTLSCEQNLNHDAMYWYRQDPGQGLRLIYYSQIVNDFQKGDIAEGYSVSREKKESFPLTVTSAQKNPTAFYLCASSISQNTEAFFGQGTRLTVV.

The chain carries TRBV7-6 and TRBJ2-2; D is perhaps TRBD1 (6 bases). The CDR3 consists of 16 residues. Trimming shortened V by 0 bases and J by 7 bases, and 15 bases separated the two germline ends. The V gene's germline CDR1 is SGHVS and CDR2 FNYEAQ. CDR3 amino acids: CASSLAAQGRDGELFF. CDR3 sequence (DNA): TGTGCCAGCAGCTTAGCGGCACAGGGAAGAGACGGGGAGCTGTTTTTT.

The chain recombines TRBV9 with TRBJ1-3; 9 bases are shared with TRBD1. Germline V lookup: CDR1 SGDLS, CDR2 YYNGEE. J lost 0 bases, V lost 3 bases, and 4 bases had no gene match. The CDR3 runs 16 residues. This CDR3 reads CASSADRGISGNTIYF. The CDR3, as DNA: TGTGCCAGCAGCGCGGACAGGGGCATCTCTGGAAACACCATATATTTT.

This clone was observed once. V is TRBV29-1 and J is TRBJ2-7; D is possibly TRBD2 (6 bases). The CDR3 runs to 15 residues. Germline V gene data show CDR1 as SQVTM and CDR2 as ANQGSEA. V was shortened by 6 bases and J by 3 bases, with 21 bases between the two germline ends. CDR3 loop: CSVELSSELDYEQYF. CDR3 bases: TGCAGCGTGGAACTCTCTAGCGAACTGGACTACGAGCAGTACTTC.

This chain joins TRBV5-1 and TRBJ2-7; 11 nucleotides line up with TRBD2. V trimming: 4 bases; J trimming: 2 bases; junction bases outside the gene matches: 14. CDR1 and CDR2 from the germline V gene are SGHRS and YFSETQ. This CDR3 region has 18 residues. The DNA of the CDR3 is TGCGCCAGCAGCAGATCTAGCGGGGGGAACCAGCGCGCCTACGAGCAGTACTTC. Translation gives CASSRSSGGNQRAYEQYF.

The CDR3 region has the DNA TGTGCCAGCAGGGACCTCGAAGGGGCGGGCACTGAAGCTTTCTTT. Its translation is CASRDLEGAGTEAFF. The chain is built from TRBV6-5 and TRBJ1-1; weak D call: TRBD1 (5 bases). Germline V gives CDR1 MNHEY, CDR2 SVGAGI. The CDR3 length is 15 residues. V lost 6 bases and J lost 4, with 18 bases in between.

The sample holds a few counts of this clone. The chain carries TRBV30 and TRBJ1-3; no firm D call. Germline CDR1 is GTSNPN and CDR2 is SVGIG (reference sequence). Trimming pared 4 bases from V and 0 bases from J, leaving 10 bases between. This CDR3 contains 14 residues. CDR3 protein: CAWMDASSGNTIYF. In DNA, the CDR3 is TGTGCCTGGATGGATGCCTCCTCTGGAAACACCATATATTTT.

The CDR3 DNA is TGTGCCAGCAGACCCTCCACAGGGCTGGGGACTGAAGCTTTCTTT. This encodes CASRPSTGLGTEAFF. The V call is TRBV2, the J call TRBJ1-1; D is possibly TRBD1 (6 bases). This CDR3 is 15 amino acids long. Looked up from germline, CDR1 is SNHLY and CDR2 is FYNNEI. The germline V and J ends were trimmed by 6 bases and 5 bases, with 19 bases remaining between them. Based on the CDR3 plus reference TRBV2 and TRBJ1-1, the full variable domain is EPEVTQTPSHQVTQMGQEVILRCVPISNHLYFYWYRQILGQKVEFLVSFYNNEISEKSEIFDDQFSVERPDGSNFTLKIRSTKLEDSAMYFCASRPSTGLGTEAFFGQGTRLTVV.

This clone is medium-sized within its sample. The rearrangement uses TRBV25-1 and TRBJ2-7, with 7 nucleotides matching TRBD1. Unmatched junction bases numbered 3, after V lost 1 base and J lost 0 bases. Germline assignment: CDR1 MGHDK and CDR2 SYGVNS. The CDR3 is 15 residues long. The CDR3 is CASSESRDSSYEQYF. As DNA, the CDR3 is TGTGCCAGCAGTGAATCTCGGGACAGCTCCTACGAGCAGTACTTC.

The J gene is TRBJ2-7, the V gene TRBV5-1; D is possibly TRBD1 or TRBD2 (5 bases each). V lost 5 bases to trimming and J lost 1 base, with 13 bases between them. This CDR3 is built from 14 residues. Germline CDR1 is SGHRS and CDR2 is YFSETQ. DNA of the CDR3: TGCGCCAGCAGGGGGGATTGGGGTTCCTACGAGCAGTACTTC. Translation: CASRGDWGSYEQYF.

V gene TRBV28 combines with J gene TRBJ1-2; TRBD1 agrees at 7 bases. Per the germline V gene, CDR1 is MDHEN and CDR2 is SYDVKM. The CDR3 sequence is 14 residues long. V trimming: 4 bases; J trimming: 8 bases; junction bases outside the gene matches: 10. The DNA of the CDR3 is TGTGCCAGCAGTTACCCAGGGGGGTCTGAAGGCTACACCTTC. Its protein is CASSYPGGSEGYTF.

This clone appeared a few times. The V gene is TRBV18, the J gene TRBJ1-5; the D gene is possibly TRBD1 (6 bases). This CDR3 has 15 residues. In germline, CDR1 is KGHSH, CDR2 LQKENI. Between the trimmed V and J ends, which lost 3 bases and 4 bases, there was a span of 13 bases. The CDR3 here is CASSPPGEGNQPQHF. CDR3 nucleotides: TGTGCCAGCTCACCCCCAGGGGAGGGAAATCAGCCCCAGCATTTT.

This CDR3 is CASSLIPGTSGGVEQYF. CDR3 bases: TGTGCCAGCAGTTTAATCCCCGGGACTAGCGGGGGGGTCGAGCAGTACTTC. The chain combines TRBV28 with TRBJ2-7; 16 bases are shared with TRBD2. Germline CDR1 is MDHEN and CDR2 is SYDVKM. CDR3 length equals 17 residues. The ends lost 2 bases at V and 6 bases at J; junction bases unmatched: 7.

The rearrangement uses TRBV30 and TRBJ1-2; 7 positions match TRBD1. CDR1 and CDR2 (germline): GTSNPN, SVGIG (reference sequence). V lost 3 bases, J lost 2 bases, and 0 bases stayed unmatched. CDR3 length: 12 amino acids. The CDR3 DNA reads TGTGCCTGGAGGGGACAGAACTATGGCTACACCTTC. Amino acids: CAWRGQNYGYTF.

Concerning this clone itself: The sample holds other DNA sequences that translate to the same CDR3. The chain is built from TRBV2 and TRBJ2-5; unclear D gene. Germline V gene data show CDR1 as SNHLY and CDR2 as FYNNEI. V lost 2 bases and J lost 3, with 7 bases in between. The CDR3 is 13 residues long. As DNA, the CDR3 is TGTGCCAGCAGTGAACGCCGTAAAGAGACCCAGTACTTC. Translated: CASSERRKETQYF.

The DNA for the CDR3 is TGCAGCGTTGAATTTGGCTCTAATGAAAAACTGTTTTTT. Its protein product is CSVEFGSNEKLFF. The V call is TRBV29-1, the J call TRBJ1-4; unclear D gene. The germline gives CDR1 SQVTM, CDR2 ANQGSEA. The CDR3 extends over 13 amino acids. V was cut by 2 bases and J by 3 bases, with 7 bases left in between.

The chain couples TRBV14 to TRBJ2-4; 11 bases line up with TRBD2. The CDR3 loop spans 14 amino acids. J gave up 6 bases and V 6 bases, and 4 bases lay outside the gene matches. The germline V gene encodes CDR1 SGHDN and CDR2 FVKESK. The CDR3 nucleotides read TGTGCCAGCAGTCCTGGGACTAGCGGAAACATTCAGTACTTC. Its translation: CASSPGTSGNIQYF.

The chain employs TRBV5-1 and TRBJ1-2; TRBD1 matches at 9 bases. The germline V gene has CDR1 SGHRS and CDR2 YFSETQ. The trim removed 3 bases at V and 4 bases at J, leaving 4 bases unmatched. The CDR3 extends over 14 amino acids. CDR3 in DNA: TGCGCCAGCAGCTACCAGACAGGGGGCTATGGCTACACCTTC. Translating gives CASSYQTGGYGYTF.

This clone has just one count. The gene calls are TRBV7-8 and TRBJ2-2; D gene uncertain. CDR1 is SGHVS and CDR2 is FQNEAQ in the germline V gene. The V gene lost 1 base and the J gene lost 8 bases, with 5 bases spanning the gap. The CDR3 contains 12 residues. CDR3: CASSLVTGELFF. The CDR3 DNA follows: TGTGCCAGCAGCTTAGTCACAGGGGAGCTGTTTTTT.

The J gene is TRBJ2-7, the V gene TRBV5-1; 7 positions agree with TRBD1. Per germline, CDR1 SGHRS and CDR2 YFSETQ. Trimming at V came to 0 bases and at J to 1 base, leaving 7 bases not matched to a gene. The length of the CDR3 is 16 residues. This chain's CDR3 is CASSLVGRGRSYEQYF. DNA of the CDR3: TGCGCCAGCAGCTTGGTGGGCAGGGGGAGATCCTACGAGCAGTACTTC.

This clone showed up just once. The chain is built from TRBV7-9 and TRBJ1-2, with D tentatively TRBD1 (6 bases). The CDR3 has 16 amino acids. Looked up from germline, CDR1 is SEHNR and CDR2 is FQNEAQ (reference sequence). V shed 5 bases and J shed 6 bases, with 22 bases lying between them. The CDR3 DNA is TGTGCCAGCAGCCCCGGGAGGGGGGAAGTAAAGAATGGCTACACCTTC. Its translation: CASSPGRGEVKNGYTF.

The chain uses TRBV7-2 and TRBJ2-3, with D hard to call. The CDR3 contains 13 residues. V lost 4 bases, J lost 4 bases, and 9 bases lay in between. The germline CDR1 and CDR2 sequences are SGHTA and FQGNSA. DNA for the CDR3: TGTGCCAGCAGCTACTCTAGGGCAGATACGCAGTATTTT. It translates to CASSYSRADTQYF.

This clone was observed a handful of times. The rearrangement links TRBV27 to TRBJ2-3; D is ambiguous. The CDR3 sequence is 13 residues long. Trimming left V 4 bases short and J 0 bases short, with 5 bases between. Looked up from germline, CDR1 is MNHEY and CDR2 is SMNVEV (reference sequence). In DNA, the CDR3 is TGTGCCAGCAGTTCCACTAGCACAGATACGCAGTATTTT. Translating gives CASSSTSTDTQYF.

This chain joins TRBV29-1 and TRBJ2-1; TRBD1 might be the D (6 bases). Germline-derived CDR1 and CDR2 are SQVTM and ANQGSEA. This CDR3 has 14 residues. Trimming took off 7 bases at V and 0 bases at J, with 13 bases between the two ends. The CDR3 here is CSADSGSSYNEQFF. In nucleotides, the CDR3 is TGCAGCGCGGACAGCGGTAGCTCCTACAATGAGCAGTTCTTC.

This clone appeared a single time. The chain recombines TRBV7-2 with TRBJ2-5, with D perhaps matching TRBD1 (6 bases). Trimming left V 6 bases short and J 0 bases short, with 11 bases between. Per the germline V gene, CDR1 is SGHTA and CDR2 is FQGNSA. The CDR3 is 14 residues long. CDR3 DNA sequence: TGTGCCAGCAGAAAAAACAGGGACCAAGAGACCCAGTACTTC. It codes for CASRKNRDQETQYF.